A selection of T cell receptor beta chains follows, all from one sample in a study of cytomegalovirus exposure and HLA in healthy donors. This table comes from immunoSEQ multiplex PCR, and its TCRdb copy is limited to in-frame clones, with some not included. Seen here are 150,000 to 200,000 clones, about three quarters observed once, and the top ten hold roughly 10%. The source material was PBMCs. The source is a man younger than 40 in good health and CMV-seropositive. Each CDR3 is given with its conserved first and last residue. Fields, in order: D gene, clone size, J gene, V gene, CDR3 protein, CDR3 DNA. The D gene is left open where the match is weak. Clone size, where shown, is once, few, many, or a class for clones that have expanded.

TRBD1	few	TRBJ1-2	TRBV30	CAWSRAKTGTGSYGYTF	TGTGCCTGGAGTAGGGCCAAGACCGGGACAGGGTCCTATGGCTACACCTTC
TRBD1	few	TRBJ2-7	TRBV10-3	CATVTGVHGGEQYF	TGTGCCACTGTTACAGGGGTCCATGGCGGCGAGCAGTACTTC
-	-	TRBJ2-3	TRBV5-4	CASSLVFSTDTQYF	TGTGCCAGCAGCTTGGTCTTTAGCACAGATACGCAGTATTTT
TRBD2	-	TRBJ2-1	TRBV30	CAWRTSGSYEQFF	TGTGCCTGGAGGACTAGCGGGAGTTATGAGCAGTTCTTC
TRBD2	-	TRBJ2-1	TRBV27	CASSAKPGLAGDNEQFF	TGTGCCAGCAGTGCAAAACCGGGACTAGCGGGAGACAATGAGCAGTTCTTC
-	-	TRBJ2-1	TRBV19	CASMGGASSYNEQFF	TGTGCCAGTATGGGGGGAGCTAGCTCCTACAATGAGCAGTTCTTC
TRBD2	few	TRBJ2-3	TRBV18	CASSPGTSRGTDTQYF	TGTGCCAGCTCACCCGGGACTAGTAGAGGCACAGATACGCAGTATTTT
TRBD1	few	TRBJ2-4	TRBV5-5	CASSWGTGSNIQYF	TGTGCCAGCAGCTGGGGGACAGGGAGCAACATTCAGTACTTC
TRBD1	few	TRBJ2-7	TRBV6-6	CASSYLRPGGSYEQYF	TGTGCCAGCAGTTACCTTAGGCCAGGGGGCTCCTACGAGCAGTACTTC
TRBD2	-	TRBJ2-1	TRBV7-7	CASSLTLLGTSDYNEQFF	TGTGCTAGCAGCTTAACCCTGCTAGGGACTAGCGACTACAATGAGCAGTTCTTC
TRBD1	-	TRBJ2-3	TRBV5-6	CASSSTGMSRDTQYF	TGTGCCAGCAGCTCGACAGGGATGTCACGAGATACGCAGTATTTT
TRBD1	-	TRBJ2-2	TRBV4-1	CASHIGTGVGTGELFF	TGCGCCAGCCATATTGGGACAGGGGTTGGCACCGGGGAGCTGTTTTTT
TRBD2	-	TRBJ2-2	TRBV2	CASTGTSGNDAGELFF	TGTGCCAGCACCGGGACTAGCGGGAACGACGCCGGGGAGCTGTTTTTT
-	-	TRBJ2-3	TRBV19	CASSLDSDFTDTQYF	TGTGCCAGTAGTCTAGACTCGGACTTCACAGATACGCAGTATTTT
TRBD2	-	TRBJ2-3	TRBV10-3	CAIGAAGEADTQYF	TGTGCCATCGGGGCGGCGGGAGAGGCAGATACGCAGTATTTT
TRBD1	-	TRBJ1-2	TRBV10-3	CAISRTGSGYTF	TGTGCCATCAGCCGGACAGGGTCGGGCTACACCTTC
TRBD2	few	TRBJ2-1	TRBV14	CASSPALAGGHDEQFF	TGTGCCAGCAGCCCAGCCCTAGCGGGAGGTCATGATGAGCAGTTCTTC
-	-	TRBJ1-1	TRBV6-1	CAGAGLNTEAFF	TGTGCCGGGGCGGGGCTTAACACTGAAGCTTTCTTT
TRBD1	-	TRBJ1-5	TRBV2	CASKGQGLAQPQHF	TGTGCCAGCAAGGGACAGGGGCTCGCTCAGCCCCAGCATTTT
-	-	TRBJ1-1	TRBV2	CASSDRGFYTEAFF	TGTGCCAGCAGTGACAGGGGATTTTACACTGAAGCTTTCTTT
-	-	TRBJ2-7	TRBV29-1	CSEKPPGEQYF	TGCAGCGAAAAGCCGCCGGGCGAGCAGTACTTC
-	-	TRBJ1-1	TRBV19	CASSIRGNTEAFF	TGTGCCAGTAGTATCAGGGGGAACACTGAAGCTTTCTTT
-	-	TRBJ2-2	TRBV4-1	CASSQVSGAGSGELFF	TGCGCCAGCAGCCAAGTTTCAGGGGCGGGCTCCGGGGAGCTGTTTTTT
TRBD1	few	TRBJ2-1	TRBV2	CASRAGTGVSEQFF	TGTGCCAGCAGGGCCGGGACAGGGGTATCTGAGCAGTTCTTC
TRBD2	-	TRBJ2-5	TRBV5-1	CASSIASGQETQYF	TGCGCCAGCAGCATAGCTAGCGGACAAGAGACCCAGTACTTC
-	-	TRBJ1-5	TRBV7-9	CASSLEADNQPQHF	TGTGCCAGCAGCTTAGAAGCGGACAATCAGCCCCAGCATTTT
-	-	TRBJ2-1	TRBV19	CASSMQGKYSEQFF	TGTGCCAGTAGTATGCAGGGAAAGTACAGTGAGCAGTTCTTC
-	-	TRBJ1-2	TRBV6-5	CASTYGHNYGYTF	TGTGCCAGCACCTACGGACATAACTATGGCTACACCTTC
TRBD2	-	TRBJ2-1	TRBV5-6	CASSLSGRAYNEQFF	TGTGCCAGCAGCCTTAGCGGGAGGGCCTACAATGAGCAGTTCTTC
TRBD1	-	TRBJ2-7	TRBV6-5	CASSKDRIYYEQYF	TGTGCCAGCAGCAAGGACAGGATATACTACGAGCAGTACTTC
-	-	TRBJ1-6	TRBV6-5	CASSRLGGGNSPLHF	TGTGCCAGCAGTCGTCTCGGGGGTGGCAATTCACCCCTCCACTTT
-	few	TRBJ2-3	TRBV6-1	CAGADLFTDTQYF	TGTGCCGGGGCCGACTTGTTCACAGATACGCAGTATTTT
-	-	TRBJ2-5	TRBV10-1	CASSERYQETQYF	TGCGCCAGCAGTGAACGGTACCAAGAGACCCAGTACTTC
-	few	TRBJ2-5	TRBV11-3	CASSSNREGETQYF	TGTGCCAGCAGCTCAAACAGGGAAGGAGAGACCCAGTACTTC
-	-	TRBJ2-2	TRBV19	CASSEWEVTGELFF	TGTGCCAGTAGCGAGTGGGAGGTAACCGGGGAGCTGTTTTTT
TRBD2	-	TRBJ2-3	TRBV27	CASRLAGLTDTQYF	TGTGCCAGCAGATTAGCGGGCCTCACAGATACGCAGTATTTT
-	few	TRBJ2-4	TRBV20-1	CSAQQNIQYF	TGCAGTGCTCAACAGAACATTCAGTACTTC
-	once	TRBJ2-2	TRBV5-4	CASSSWSGTGELFF	TGTGCCTCCAGCAGCTGGTCCGGGACCGGGGAGCTGTTTTTT
TRBD1	few	TRBJ1-6	TRBV30	CARNTGTETPLHF	TGTGCCCGAAACACCGGGACAGAAACACCCCTCCACTTT
-	-	TRBJ1-5	TRBV12-5	CASGLGGGQPQHF	TGTGCTAGTGGTTTGGGGGGGGGACAGCCCCAGCATTTT
TRBD2	-	TRBJ2-2	TRBV5-4	CASRTGLAETGELFF	TGTGCCAGCAGAACTGGACTAGCGGAAACCGGGGAGCTGTTTTTT
-	-	TRBJ1-2	TRBV30	CAGRAPGGKRTF	TGTGCCGGACGGGCCCCGGGAGGAAAGAGGACCTTC
TRBD1	-	TRBJ2-7	TRBV5-1	CASSLEVTGVYEQYF	TGCGCCAGCAGCTTGGAGGTGACAGGGGTTTACGAGCAGTACTTC
-	-	TRBJ1-6	TRBV30	CAWSQGFLSPLHF	TGTGCCTGGAGTCAGGGGTTCCTTTCACCCCTCCACTTT
TRBD1	-	TRBJ1-2	TRBV5-1	CASSWDRQAGGYTF	TGCGCCAGCAGCTGGGACAGACAGGCCGGTGGCTACACCTTC
TRBD2	-	TRBJ2-7	TRBV10-1	CASSAGLAGGEQYF	TGCGCCAGCAGCGCCGGGCTAGCGGGTGGCGAGCAGTACTTC
-	-	TRBJ2-7	TRBV5-1	CASSLEAASANYEQYF	TGCGCCAGCAGCTTGGAGGCGGCTAGCGCTAACTACGAGCAGTACTTC
TRBD1	-	TRBJ2-7	TRBV7-9	CASRGTGGITKSSYEQYF	TGTGCCAGCCGAGGGACAGGAGGAATAACCAAGAGCTCCTACGAGCAGTACTTC
TRBD2	few	TRBJ2-5	TRBV9	CASSVDVRGTSGRKETQYF	TGTGCCAGCAGCGTAGATGTCAGAGGGACTAGCGGGAGGAAAGAGACCCAGTACTTC
TRBD1	-	TRBJ2-7	TRBV10-3	CAISTSTGDSYEQYF	TGTGCCATCAGTACCTCGACAGGGGACTCCTACGAGCAGTACTTC
-	-	TRBJ2-7	TRBV29-1	CSVGGQTYEQYF	TGCAGCGTTGGCGGACAAACCTACGAGCAGTACTTC
-	-	TRBJ2-5	TRBV11-3	CASSSPGRRGETQYF	TGTGCCAGCAGCTCGCCCGGACGACGGGGGGAGACCCAGTACTTC
-	few	TRBJ1-4	TRBV19	CASSPRAGNEKLFF	TGTGCCAGTAGTCCCCGGGCAGGGAATGAAAAACTGTTTTTT